This entry lists 26 T cell receptor beta chains sequenced from one sample in a study of human T cells and chemical hapten exposure. TCRdb recomputed calls from the RACE reads with MiXCR, one row per CDR3 protein. The table has around 300,000 distinct CDR3 sequences, roughly 6.9% seen once. The time point: patch test 1, 2 weeks after DPC sensitization. Treatment in this sample: therapeutic diphenylcyclopropenone sensitization with weekly scalp DPC. Sample: whole blood, taken in connection with sensitization to the hapten diphenylcyclopropenone (DPC). The receptors were gathered from a woman aged 18-35 years with alopecia areata. Some clones in this sample may be carry-over from other donors' samples.

This clonotype was detected only a few times. The V gene is TRBV7-2, the J gene TRBJ2-3; 12 bases are a match to TRBD1. Unmatched junction bases numbered 11, after V lost 4 bases and J lost 0 bases. This CDR3 has 19 amino acids. Germline CDR1 is SGHTA and CDR2 is FQGNSA. In DNA form, the CDR3 reads TGTGCCAGCAGCTGGGGGACAGGGGGCCTAAAGCTTAGCACAGATACGCAGTATTTT. It specifies CASSWGTGGLKLSTDTQYF.

In this sample, this clonotype turned up many times. The rearrangement joins TRBV3-1 to TRBJ2-7, with TRBD2 matching over 8 bases. Losses at the gene ends were 5 bases for V and 3 bases for J; bases not matched to a gene: 6. Germline CDR1 reads LGHDT; CDR2 reads YNNKEL (reference sequence). CDR3 length: 14 amino acids. Here the CDR3 DNA reads TGTGCCAGCAGCAACGGGGGGGAGAACTACGAGCAGTACTTC. This translates into CASSNGGENYEQYF.

This clonotype showed up many times. The chain joins TRBV7-8 to TRBJ2-3; 9 bases line up with TRBD2. With V trimmed by 1 base and J by 1 base, 6 bases remained unmatched. This CDR3 is 17 amino acids long. Looked up from germline, CDR1 is SGHVS and CDR2 is FQNEAQ. CDR3 in DNA: TGTGCCAGCAGCTTAGGCGGGGGGGACCCTCGCACAGATACGCAGTATTTT. Its protein product is CASSLGGGDPRTDTQYF.

This clonotype was counted many times. The rearrangement links TRBV4-2 to TRBJ2-7; possibly TRBD2 for D (5 bases). This CDR3 comprises 15 residues. CDR1 is LGHNA, CDR2 YNFKEQ, per germline. Trimming shortened V by 5 bases and J by 1 base, and 15 bases separated the two germline ends. The CDR3 sequence: CASSESGSESYEQYF. The CDR3 nucleotides are TGTGCCAGCAGCGAAAGCGGCAGTGAATCCTACGAGCAGTACTTC.

This clonotype was found a few times. V usage is TRBV28 and J usage is TRBJ1-1; no firm D call. CDR3 length equals 14 residues. V gave up 2 bases and J gave up 5 bases, with 12 bases separating them. Germline loops: CDR1 MDHEN, CDR2 SYDVKM. The CDR3 DNA sequence: TGTGCCAGCAGTTTAAGGGCAGAGAGGACTGAAGCTTTCTTT. Encoded protein: CASSLRAERTEAFF.

This clonotype was seen a handful of times. This chain links TRBV20-1 with TRBJ1-6; tentative D call: TRBD1 (6 bases). Germline-derived CDR1 and CDR2 are DFQATT and SNEGSKA (reference sequence). Trimming removed 0 bases from V and 4 bases from J, with 13 bases in between. This CDR3 is built from 16 residues. DNA of the CDR3: TGCAGTGCTAGAGATTTAGGACAGACTTATAATTCACCCCTCCACTTT. It codes for CSARDLGQTYNSPLHF.

V and J are TRBV15 and TRBJ2-3, with TRBD2 matching over 11 bases. CDR3 size: 16 residues. The germline V gene has CDR1 LNHNV and CDR2 YYDKDF (reference sequence). Trimming at V came to 5 bases and at J to 0 bases, leaving 4 bases not matched to a gene. The CDR3 DNA is TGTGCCACCAGCTTCCGACTAGCGGGAAGCACAGATACGCAGTATTTT. Protein sequence: CATSFRLAGSTDTQYF.

This clonotype appeared a few times. The chain recombines TRBV5-4 with TRBJ1-6; D is possibly TRBD1 (5 bases). Per the germline V gene, CDR1 is SGHNT and CDR2 is YYREEE (reference sequence). Trimming shortened V by 4 bases and J by 8 bases, and 16 bases separated the two germline ends. This CDR3 contains 15 residues. The chain's CDR3 is CASSLGGDRDSPLHF. As DNA, the CDR3 is TGTGCCAGCAGCCTGGGAGGGGACCGGGATTCACCCCTCCACTTT.

The CDR3 DNA reads TGCAGCGTTGGTTTGCTAGCGGGGGTTGAAGAGACCCAGTACTTC. Translated, it gives CSVGLLAGVEETQYF. This chain connects TRBV29-1 to TRBJ2-5; 10 nucleotides match TRBD2. The germline V gene has CDR1 SQVTM and CDR2 ANQGSEA. Germline trimming cut 4 bases from V and 3 bases from J; bases unmatched to any gene: 8. The CDR3 has 15 residues. Complete variable domain (other parts from reference TRBV29-1 and TRBJ2-5): SAVISQKPSRDICQRGTSLTIQCQVDSQVTMMFWYRQQPGQSLTLIATANQGSEATYESGFVIDKFPISRPNLTFSTLTVSNMSPEDSSIYLCSVGLLAGVEETQYFGPGTRLLVL.

The V call is TRBV20-1, the J call TRBJ2-3; TRBD2 matches 10 bases. Trimming took 3 bases from V and 11 from J; bases not matched to a gene: 5. Germline V gives CDR1 DFQATT, CDR2 SNEGSKA (reference sequence). CDR3 length: 12 residues. The CDR3 is CSASTSGAGQYF. The CDR3 nucleotides read TGCAGTGCTAGCACTAGCGGGGCCGGGCAGTATTTT.

There are many counts of this clonotype. The V gene is TRBV15, the J gene TRBJ1-1; 8 bases align to TRBD1. CDR1 is LNHNV and CDR2 is YYDKDF in the germline V gene (reference sequence). J gave up 4 bases and V 0 bases, and 13 bases lay outside the gene matches. The CDR3 covers 18 residues. The CDR3 loop reads CATSRERMAGGPGTEAFF. CDR3 in DNA: TGTGCCACCAGCAGAGAAAGAATGGCAGGGGGCCCGGGCACTGAAGCTTTCTTT.

The genes are TRBV2 and TRBJ1-1; D might be TRBD1 (5 bases). This CDR3 spans 12 amino acids. CDR1 SNHLY and CDR2 FYNNEI come from the germline V gene. The germline V and J ends were trimmed by 10 bases and 0 bases, with 9 bases remaining between them. CDR3 residues: CATTVLNTEAFF. The DNA for the CDR3 is TGTGCCACGACAGTTTTGAACACTGAAGCTTTCTTT.

This rearrangement joins TRBV28 to TRBJ1-5, with D tentatively TRBD1 (5 bases). Deletions cut 6 bases from V and 5 bases from J, with 17 bases between. Germline V gives CDR1 MDHEN, CDR2 SYDVKM. This CDR3 comprises 15 residues. The CDR3 region has the DNA TGTGCCAGCAGCCCCACTGACAGTTACTATCAGCCCCAGCATTTT. As protein: CASSPTDSYYQPQHF.

The chain links TRBV14 to TRBJ1-1; 8 nucleotides line up with TRBD1. The V gene's germline CDR1 is SGHDN and CDR2 FVKESK. With V trimmed by 4 bases and J by 5 bases, 15 bases remained unmatched. The CDR3 consists of 17 residues. The DNA of the CDR3 is TGTGCCAGCAGCCCGCTTGCTCTGACAGGGGCGGGGACTGAAGCTTTCTTT. Protein product: CASSPLALTGAGTEAFF.

This clonotype was seen more than once but under ten times. This chain connects TRBV10-3 to TRBJ2-7, with D maybe TRBD1 (6 bases). In germline, CDR1 is ENHRY, CDR2 SYGVKD. This CDR3 is 13 amino acids long. V was cut by 5 bases and J by 2 bases, with 10 bases left in between. CDR3 nucleotide sequence: TGTGCCATCAGTTCAGGGGAAACCTACGAGCAGTACTTC. Translating it yields CAISSGETYEQYF.

This clonotype has ten or more counts. The rearrangement joins TRBV7-6 to TRBJ2-1; the D gene is possibly TRBD2 (5 bases). The germline V gene encodes CDR1 SGHVS and CDR2 FNYEAQ. The V and J ends lost 8 bases and 1 base respectively, with 6 bases between them. The CDR3 loop spans 12 amino acids. The CDR3 region is CASGESYNEQFF. The CDR3 DNA sequence: TGTGCCAGCGGGGAGTCCTACAATGAGCAGTTCTTC.

This clonotype was picked up a small number of times. The genes are TRBV5-4 and TRBJ2-3; 15 nucleotides line up with TRBD2. This CDR3 has 17 residues. V was clipped by 3 bases and J by 3 bases; unmatched bases: 5. Germline V lookup: CDR1 SGHNT, CDR2 YYREEE (reference sequence). The CDR3 DNA reads TGTGCCAGCAGCTGGACTAGCGGGGGGGCCAGGACAGATACGCAGTATTTT. The encoded protein is CASSWTSGGARTDTQYF.

This clonotype was detected only a few times. This chain links TRBV28 with TRBJ2-4, with 7 bases matching TRBD1. Per germline, CDR1 MDHEN and CDR2 SYDVKM. The CDR3 length is 14 residues. V was clipped by 5 bases and J by 6 bases; unmatched bases: 7. The CDR3 here is CASSGRGGLNIQYF. In DNA, the CDR3 is TGTGCCAGCAGTGGGAGAGGGGGCTTAAACATTCAGTACTTC.

This clonotype was counted a few times. The chain is built from TRBV28 and TRBJ1-5; D is possibly TRBD1 (5 bases). CDR1 is MDHEN and CDR2 is SYDVKM in the germline V gene. The CDR3 contains 12 residues. The V gene lost 10 bases and the J gene lost 5 bases, with 12 bases spanning the gap. In DNA, the CDR3 is TGTGCCACCCGGGACGGATATCAGCCCCAGCATTTT. Residues: CATRDGYQPQHF.

This clonotype has a handful of counts. The chain joins TRBV7-2 to TRBJ2-5, with no clear D. The CDR3 runs 12 residues. V shed 5 bases and J shed 4 bases, with 8 bases lying between them. Per the germline V gene, CDR1 is SGHTA and CDR2 is FQGNSA. CDR3 coding DNA: TGTGCCAGCAGCCGTGATGTAGAGACCCAGTACTTC. Encoded protein: CASSRDVETQYF.

V usage is TRBV7-3 and J usage is TRBJ1-1; D unresolved. Trimming took off 5 bases at V and 4 bases at J, with 11 bases between the two ends. CDR3 length: 13 amino acids. Per germline, CDR1 SGHTA and CDR2 FQGTGA. The CDR3 here is CASSPMGITEAFF. In DNA form, the CDR3 reads TGTGCCAGCAGCCCCATGGGGATCACTGAAGCTTTCTTT.

The V gene is TRBV2, the J gene TRBJ1-4; 7 bases align to TRBD1. Unmatched junction bases numbered 13, after V lost 11 bases and J lost 7 bases. The V gene's germline CDR1 is SNHLY and CDR2 FYNNEI. CDR3 length equals 14 residues. The CDR3 spells CAGFAEGGSEKLFF. CDR3 nucleotides: TGTGCCGGCTTCGCGGAAGGGGGCTCTGAAAAACTGTTTTTT.

The chain joins TRBV10-3 to TRBJ2-7; possible D gene TRBD1, 5 bases. This CDR3 region has 17 residues. V shed 6 bases and J shed 3 bases, with 24 bases lying between them. From germline, CDR1 is ENHRY and CDR2 SYGVKD. The DNA for the CDR3 is TGTGCCATCAGCGGACACCGCTCAAATGGGTCCTTCTACGAGCAGTACTTC. Amino acid sequence: CAISGHRSNGSFYEQYF.

The chain employs TRBV7-2 and TRBJ1-6; TRBD1 matches 7 bases. Germline lookup yields CDR1 SGHTA and CDR2 FQGNSA. V shed 1 base and J 5 bases; nucleotides not matched to a gene: 8. The CDR3 has 17 amino acids. CDR3 amino acids: CASSLGISTGDNSPLHF. The CDR3 bases are TGTGCCAGCAGCTTAGGAATCTCCACAGGGGATAATTCACCCCTCCACTTT.

This clonotype was observed many times. The genes are TRBV5-1 and TRBJ2-3, with D possibly being TRBD2 (5 bases). Germline CDR1 reads SGHRS; CDR2 reads YFSETQ. Between the trimmed V and J ends, which lost 7 bases and 0 bases, there was a span of 12 bases. This CDR3 spans 14 amino acids. The CDR3 nucleotides read TGCGCCAGCGTCCAGCGGCCAAGCACAGATACGCAGTATTTT. Amino acid sequence: CASVQRPSTDTQYF.

This clonotype was detected many times. The gene calls are TRBV7-9 and TRBJ1-1; tentative D call: TRBD1 (5 bases). The CDR3 length is 13 residues. CDR1 SEHNR and CDR2 FQNEAQ come from the germline V gene (reference sequence). The V gene lost 3 bases and the J gene lost 5 bases, with 10 bases spanning the gap. The CDR3 DNA sequence: TGTGCCAGCAGCTTTGATAAGGGGACTGAAGCTTTCTTT. Protein: CASSFDKGTEAFF.